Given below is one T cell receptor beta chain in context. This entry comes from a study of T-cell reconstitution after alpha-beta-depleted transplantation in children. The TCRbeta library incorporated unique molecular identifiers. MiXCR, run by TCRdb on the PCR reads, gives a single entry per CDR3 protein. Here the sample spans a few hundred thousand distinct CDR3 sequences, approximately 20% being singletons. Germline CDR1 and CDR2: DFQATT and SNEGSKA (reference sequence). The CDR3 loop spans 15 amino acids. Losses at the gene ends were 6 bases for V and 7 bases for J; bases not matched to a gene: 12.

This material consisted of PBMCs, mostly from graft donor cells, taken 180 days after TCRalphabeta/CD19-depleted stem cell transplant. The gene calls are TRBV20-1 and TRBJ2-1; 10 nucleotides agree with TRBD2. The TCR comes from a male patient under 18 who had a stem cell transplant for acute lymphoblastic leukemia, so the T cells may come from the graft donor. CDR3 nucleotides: TGCAGTGCCTCACCCCTAGCGGGAGTTGGAAATGAGCAGTTCTTC. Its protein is CSASPLAGVGNEQFF.